This T cell receptor (beta chain) was sequenced in a study of persistence of HIV-infected CD4 T cells. Study-level information: Donors had been on suppressive ART for a median of around eight years.

For this clone: Its specificity is unknown.

The libraries were made with immunoSEQ version 4 in survey mode. Assay: immunoSEQ multiplex PCR; the TCRdb copy retains only in-frame clones and omits some. The sample gives more than 30,000 clones, about 91% of which show up once; roughly 1.3% is in the top ten. This nonspecific control used anti-CD3/anti-CD28 bead stimulation of CD4+ T cells. Responding CD4+ T cells were sorted by upregulation of both CD40 ligand and CD69. Trimming cost V 0 bases and J 0 bases, with 11 bases left between them. The CDR3 covers 16 residues. In germline, CDR1 is SGHKS, CDR2 YYEKEE (reference sequence). The source of this sequence is an adult man with HIV who was CMV-seropositive. Material: CD4+ T cells sorted from PBMCs after roughly 18-hour stimulation, obtained from a patient who received antiretroviral therapy. The rearrangement uses TRBV5-5 and TRBJ2-3; D is undetermined. Written as DNA, the CDR3 is TGTGCCAGCAGCTTGGTTGGCGGTTCTAGCACAGATACGCAGTATTTT. Protein: CASSLVGGSSTDTQYF.